This T cell receptor (beta chain) is drawn from a study of T cell repertoires in cytomegalovirus infection. Study context: Public TCR beta signature analysis indicated the presence of both CMV infection and matching HLA type.

TCRdb independently ran MiXCR on the reads; one entry per CDR3 protein. This table holds about 830,000 distinct CDR3 sequences, less than 35% found once. V was cut by 0 bases and J by 2 bases, with 13 bases left in between. Germline V CDR1 and CDR2: MGHRA, YSYEKL. CDR3 size: 16 residues. This clonotype has only a few counts. Antigen specificity is unknown. Study-wide results and caveats: Totalled public TCR beta family frequency picked out people who carried CMV plus the relevant HLA.

This sample comprised cultured CD8+ T cells from PBMCs, obtained from culture after CMV antigen stimulation. This receptor was taken from a human donor in good health (CMV status not recorded). Some clones in this sample may be carry-over from other donors' samples. The chain links TRBV4-1 to TRBJ1-1; the D is unclear. CDR3 protein: CASSQDSSTVNTEAFF. CDR3 in DNA: TGCGCCAGCAGCCAAGATAGCTCGACCGTAAACACTGAAGCTTTCTTT.